What follows are 26 T cell receptor beta chains derived from one specimen sequenced in a study of CD8 T cells in Susac syndrome. RNA in amounts of roughly 0.5 to 1 ug was reverse transcribed with random hexamers. Each CDR3 protein is one row after TCRdb ran MiXCR on the immunoSEQ multiplex PCR reads. Of 150,000 to 200,000 distinct CDR3 sequences in the sample, roughly 90% were seen once. Sequencing was carried out using CD4+ T cells from PBMCs. The origin of the receptors is a human donor with Susac syndrome.

The sample holds a few counts of this clonotype. This sequence joins TRBV7-6 and TRBJ2-1; D unresolved. CDR3 size: 16 residues. V lost 1 base, J lost 7 bases, and 17 bases lay in between. Germline assignment: CDR1 SGHVS and CDR2 FNYEAQ. The CDR3 nucleotides are TGTGCCAGCAGCTTAGAGTGGTCTGGCGGTAATAATGAGCAGTTCTTC. It yields the protein CASSLEWSGGNNEQFF.

This chain connects TRBV21-1 to TRBJ1-4; the D call of TRBD1 is as the table states it, not checked on the DNA. TRBV21-1 is noted as a pseudogene. The CDR3 is 15 residues long. CDR3 coding DNA: TGTGCCAGCAGTACGACAGGGGGAACTAATGAAAAACTGTTTTTT. Its translation is CASSTTGGTNEKLFF.

This clonotype has only one observation. A read error may produce the germline difference seen at one junction end. This chain uses TRBV7-7 with TRBJ2-3, with 7 bases that match TRBD2. The germline gives CDR1 SSHAT, CDR2 FNYEAQ (reference sequence). This CDR3 has 15 residues. DNA of the CDR3: TGTGCTAGCAGCCCTCATAGCGGGAGCACAGATACGCAGTATTTT. Protein product: CASSPHSGSTDTQYF. The complete variable domain, with remaining parts taken from reference TRBV7-7 and TRBJ2-3, reads GAGVSQSPRYKVTKRGQDVTLRCDPISSHATLYWYQQALGQGPEFLTYFNYEAQPDKSGLPSDRFSAERPEGSISTLTIQRTEQRDSAMYRCASSPHSGSTDTQYFGPGTRLTVL.

The chain is built from TRBV9 and TRBJ2-5, with 10 nucleotides matching TRBD2. This CDR3 is built from 16 residues. The V gene's germline CDR1 is SGDLS and CDR2 YYNGEE. V was pared by 8 bases and J by 0 bases, with 10 bases of the junction left unmatched. CDR3 in amino acids: CASSGTSVFHQETQYF. In DNA form, the CDR3 reads TGTGCCAGTTCCGGGACTAGCGTTTTCCACCAAGAGACCCAGTACTTC.

The V call is TRBV7-2, the J call TRBJ1-4; a weak D match, TRBD1 (6 bases). Germline V CDR1 and CDR2: SGHTA, FQGNSA. V shed 1 base and J shed 5 bases, with 20 bases lying between them. The CDR3 spans 18 residues. The CDR3 DNA sequence: TGTGCCAGCAGCTTAGGACAGGCACTCCCCCGACTGAATGAAAAACTGTTTTTT. Translation gives CASSLGQALPRLNEKLFF. Full variable domain (outside the CDR3, taken from reference TRBV7-2 and TRBJ1-4): GAGVSQSPSNKVTEKGKDVELRCDPISGHTALYWYRQSLGQGLEFLIYFQGNSAPDKSGLPSDRFSAERTGGSVSTLTIQRTQQEDSAVYLCASSLGQALPRLNEKLFFGSGTQLSVL.

This chain connects TRBV5-1 to TRBJ1-1; TRBD1 agrees at 11 bases. CDR1 and CDR2 from the germline V gene are SGHRS and YFSETQ. The CDR3 is 15 residues long. Unmatched junction bases numbered 3, after V lost 4 bases and J lost 1 base. The CDR3 reads CASSQGQGANTEAFF. The CDR3 DNA is TGCGCCAGCAGCCAAGGACAGGGGGCGAACACTGAAGCTTTCTTT.

J is TRBJ2-1 and V is TRBV5-1; D call uncertain. Germline-derived CDR1 and CDR2 are SGHRS and YFSETQ. The CDR3 sequence is 13 residues long. Deletions cut 1 base from V and 5 bases from J, with 7 bases between. The CDR3 bases are TGCGCCAGCAGCTTGACAGTGAACAATGAGCAGTTCTTC. This codes for CASSLTVNNEQFF.

The chain uses TRBV6-2 or TRBV6-3 and TRBJ2-5; D is unresolved. Germline V gene data show CDR1 as MNHEY and CDR2 as SVGEGT. Trimming took 7 bases from V and 4 from J, leaving 10 bases between them. The CDR3 extends over 12 amino acids. The CDR3 nucleotides are TGTGCCAGCAAAGACGGTCCAGAGACCCAGTACTTC. Its protein product is CASKDGPETQYF.

The V and J genes are TRBV10-3 and TRBJ1-5; tentative D call: TRBD1 (5 bases). CDR1 is ENHRY, CDR2 SYGVKD, per germline. V was pared by 0 bases and J by 5 bases, with 8 bases between. The CDR3 is 14 amino acids. CDR3 DNA sequence: TGTGCCATCAGTGAGTCGACAGACCATCAGCCCCAGCATTTT. This encodes CAISESTDHQPQHF.

The V gene is TRBV3-1, the J gene TRBJ2-6, with D possibly matching TRBD1 (6 bases). The CDR3 runs to 18 residues. V was clipped by 0 bases and J by 2 bases, with 14 bases between them. CDR1 and CDR2 from the germline V gene are LGHDT and YNNKEL (reference sequence). CDR3 nucleotides: TGTGCCAGCAGCCAAGAACAGGGAGTGTCGACTGGGGCCAACGTCCTGACTTTC. This translates into CASSQEQGVSTGANVLTF. The whole variable domain, filled in from reference TRBV3-1 and TRBJ2-6, reads DTAVSQTPKYLVTQMGNDKSIKCEQNLGHDTMYWYKQDSKKFLKIMFSYNNKELIINETVPNRFSPKSPDKAHLNLHINSLELGDSAVYFCASSQEQGVSTGANVLTFGAGSRLTVL.

There are a few counts of this clonotype. V is TRBV7-2 and J is TRBJ1-1; 7 positions agree with TRBD1. Germline lookup yields CDR1 SGHTA and CDR2 FQGNSA. CDR3 length equals 13 residues. The V and J ends lost 4 bases and 3 bases, in that order; junction bases with no gene match: 2. The CDR3 is CASSSQGDTEAFF. CDR3 DNA sequence: TGTGCCAGCAGCTCGCAGGGGGACACTGAAGCTTTCTTT.

This chain links TRBV5-1 with TRBJ1-6, with a weak D call TRBD1 (5 bases). Germline V CDR1 and CDR2: SGHRS, YFSETQ. Trimming shortened V by 2 bases and J by 8 bases, and 8 bases separated the two germline ends. The CDR3 consists of 13 residues. The CDR3 nucleotides are TGCGCCAGCAGCTTCAGGGAAGATTCACCCCTCCACTTT. Protein: CASSFREDSPLHF.

The CDR3: CASRSEGSGDGYTF. CDR3 sequence (DNA): TGTGCCAGCCGGAGCGAAGGGAGCGGTGATGGCTACACCTTC. The rearrangement links TRBV5-4 to TRBJ1-2; D not resolved. Trimming removed 7 bases from V and 6 bases from J, with 19 bases in between. The CDR3 extends over 14 amino acids. Germline V gives CDR1 SGHNT, CDR2 YYREEE (reference sequence).

This clonotype was recorded only once. The rearrangement links TRBV7-6 to TRBJ1-1; unclear D gene. The germline V gene encodes CDR1 SGHVS and CDR2 FNYEAQ. V lost 0 bases and J 2 bases, leaving 10 bases between the germline ends. This CDR3 is 15 amino acids long. CDR3 sequence: CASSLAKGRNTEAFF. CDR3 coding DNA: TGTGCCAGCAGCTTAGCGAAGGGAAGAAACACTGAAGCTTTCTTT.

J is TRBJ1-6 and V is TRBV2, with 8 nucleotides matching TRBD1. The germline V gene has CDR1 SNHLY and CDR2 FYNNEI. This CDR3 is 13 amino acids long. Written as DNA, the CDR3 is TGTGCTACGGGACAGGACCATAATTCACCCCTCCACTTT. It yields the protein CATGQDHNSPLHF.

The chain employs TRBV30 and TRBJ1-1; D is unclear. The germline V gene has CDR1 GTSNPN and CDR2 SVGIG (reference sequence). The CDR3 contains 14 residues. Trimming left V 4 bases short and J 2 bases short, with 14 bases between. CDR3 protein: CAWIGVGGNTEAFF. The CDR3 DNA reads as TGTGCCTGGATCGGCGTCGGAGGAAACACTGAAGCTTTCTTT.

J is TRBJ1-2 and V is TRBV20-1; the match to TRBD1 covers 7 bases. The V gene end was trimmed by 5 bases and the J gene end by 2 bases; junction bases not matched to a gene: 23. Germline-derived CDR1 and CDR2 are DFQATT and SNEGSKA (reference sequence). This CDR3 has 19 amino acids. CDR3 in amino acids: CSALGRQGTPLPMNYGYTF. CDR3 DNA: TGCAGTGCTTTAGGACGACAGGGCACGCCGCTACCGATGAACTATGGCTACACCTTC.

The chain employs TRBV21-1 and TRBJ2-7; TRBD1 reflects the table's D call only, with no check against the DNA. TRBV21-1 is reported as a pseudogene. This CDR3 region has 13 residues. The CDR3 DNA reads as TGTGCCAGAAGGGGACAGGGAAGACACGAGCAGTACTTC. Protein sequence: CARRGQGRHEQYF.

The CDR3 region is CASSGDSYSGANVLTF. The CDR3, as DNA: TGTGCCAGCAGTGGGGACAGCTACTCTGGGGCCAACGTCCTGACTTTC. The chain carries TRBV2 and TRBJ2-6; 7 positions match TRBD1. Germline V CDR1 and CDR2: SNHLY, FYNNEI. V was pared by 4 bases and J by 0 bases, with 3 bases of the junction left unmatched. The CDR3 is 16 residues long.

The chain has TRBV7-9 and TRBJ2-6; D may be TRBD1 (5 bases). Germline V CDR1 and CDR2: SEHNR, FQNEAQ (reference sequence). Trimming cost V 4 bases and J 0 bases, with 7 bases left between them. This CDR3 contains 15 residues. The chain's CDR3 is CASSYRRSGANVLTF. The CDR3 region has the DNA TGTGCCAGCAGCTACAGGCGCTCTGGGGCCAACGTCCTGACTTTC.

This chain uses TRBV7-9 with TRBJ2-1, with D maybe TRBD2 (5 bases). The CDR3 length is 12 residues. V was shortened by 1 base and J by 11 bases, with 9 bases between the two germline ends. The V gene's germline CDR1 is SEHNR and CDR2 FQNEAQ (reference sequence). CDR3 bases: TGTGCCAGCAGCTTAGATCGAGGGAAGCAGTTCTTC. Translated, it gives CASSLDRGKQFF.

CDR3 DNA sequence: TGTGCCAGCAGTTTCCGGGACAGAAACACTGAAGCTTTCTTT. Translated, it gives CASSFRDRNTEAFF. The gene calls are TRBV12-3 or TRBV12-4 and TRBJ1-1; 7 nucleotides agree with TRBD1. The trim removed 3 bases at V and 2 bases at J, leaving 3 bases unmatched. The CDR3 covers 14 residues.

V and J are TRBV5-1 and TRBJ1-2, with D unresolved. Looked up from germline, CDR1 is SGHRS and CDR2 is YFSETQ. With 0 bases removed from V and 8 bases from J, the gap between germline ends came to 8 bases. This CDR3 comprises 12 residues. CDR3 DNA: TGCGCCAGCAGCTTGGAGCGTGGGGGCTACACCTTC. Amino acids: CASSLERGGYTF.

The chain carries TRBV18 and TRBJ2-6, with D unclear. The germline CDR1 and CDR2 sequences are KGHSH and LQKENI. The V end lost 8 bases, the J end lost 0 bases, and 8 bases lay between the germline ends. CDR3 size: 14 residues. CDR3 sequence (DNA): TGTGCCAGCCTCTACAGCTCTGGGGCCAACGTCCTGACTTTC. Amino acid sequence: CASLYSSGANVLTF.

This chain connects TRBV4-1 to TRBJ1-3; D is unresolved. Trimming pared 0 bases from V and 3 bases from J, leaving 12 bases between. The CDR3 is 16 amino acids. The germline CDR1 and CDR2 sequences are MGHRA and YSYEKL. DNA of the CDR3: TGCGCCAGCAGCCAAGACCCACCTACGTATGGAAACACCATATATTTT. Its translation is CASSQDPPTYGNTIYF.

The chain joins TRBV7-2 to TRBJ1-1; TRBD1 agrees at 10 bases. Germline V gene sequence: CDR1 SGHTA, CDR2 FQGNSA. The length of the CDR3 is 14 residues. With 8 bases clipped from V and 5 bases from J, the junction kept 8 bases outside the gene matches. The CDR3 DNA reads as TGTGCCAGCCATCTCGACAGGGGGCATACTGAAGCTTTCTTT. It specifies CASHLDRGHTEAFF. Together with reference TRBV7-2 and TRBJ1-1, the CDR3 gives the full variable domain: GAGVSQSPSNKVTEKGKDVELRCDPISGHTALYWYRQSLGQGLEFLIYFQGNSAPDKSGLPSDRFSAERTGGSVSTLTIQRTQQEDSAVYLCASHLDRGHTEAFFGQGTRLTVV.